A single sample gave rise to the 23 T cell receptor beta chains below, sequenced in a study of T cells in Graves' hyperthyroidism and ophthalmopathy. Researchers took RNA transcripts and amplified the TCR beta CDR3 regions from them. First-round RT-PCR of the TCR CDR3 relied on the HTBI primer set. Using its own MiXCR run on the multiplex PCR reads, TCRdb lists one record per CDR3 protein. The sample has 700,000 or so distinct CDR3 sequences, roughly 15% seen once. Sequencing was carried out using blood. The receptors were sampled from a woman between 50 and 59 years old with Graves' ophthalmopathy.

In DNA form, the CDR3 reads TGCGCCAGCAGCTTGGTCATTATGGAGGATGAGCAGTTCTTC. Its protein is CASSLVIMEDEQFF. The rearrangement uses TRBV5-1 and TRBJ2-1; tentative D call: TRBD2 (5 bases). Trimming removed 0 bases at V and 8 bases at J, with 12 bases between. Per germline, CDR1 SGHRS and CDR2 YFSETQ. This CDR3 comprises 14 residues.

This clonotype was counted between two and nine times. V and J are TRBV5-1 and TRBJ2-5; D is perhaps TRBD2 (5 bases). V was clipped by 5 bases and J by 2 bases, with 13 bases between them. CDR1 and CDR2 from the germline V gene are SGHRS and YFSETQ. The CDR3 length is 14 residues. This chain's CDR3 is CASRQSLGQETQYF. DNA for the CDR3: TGCGCCAGCAGACAATCACTAGGACAAGAGACCCAGTACTTC. The complete variable domain, with remaining parts taken from reference TRBV5-1 and TRBJ2-5, reads KAGVTQTPRYLIKTRGQQVTLSCSPISGHRSVSWYQQTPGQGLQFLFEYFSETQRNKGNFPGRFSGRQFSNSRSEMNVSTLELGDSALYLCASRQSLGQETQYFGPGTRLLVL.

The chain couples TRBV15 to TRBJ2-1; 7 bases match TRBD1. The CDR3 loop spans 16 amino acids. The V segment lost 0 bases and the J segment 1 base; nucleotides outside the gene matches: 3. CDR1 is LNHNV, CDR2 YYDKDF, per germline (reference sequence). CDR3 residues: CATSRDNRGSYNEQFF. CDR3 bases: TGTGCCACCAGCAGAGATAACAGGGGTTCCTACAATGAGCAGTTCTTC.

Ten or more counts support this clonotype. This chain joins TRBV20-1 and TRBJ2-3; 9 nucleotides match TRBD2. Losses at the gene ends were 3 bases for V and 4 bases for J; bases not matched to a gene: 8. The CDR3 sequence is 15 residues long. Looked up from germline, CDR1 is DFQATT and CDR2 is SNEGSKA (reference sequence). The CDR3 is CSARTGTSLSDTQYF. The CDR3 region has the DNA TGCAGTGCTAGGACCGGGACTAGCTTATCAGATACGCAGTATTTT.

The chain employs TRBV3-1 and TRBJ2-7; 9 bases are shared with TRBD1. The CDR3 consists of 15 residues. CDR1 and CDR2 (germline): LGHDT, YNNKEL (reference sequence). V gave up 1 base and J gave up 6 bases; unmatched junction bases: 7. CDR3 region: CASSQVTGTGIEQYF. CDR3 coding DNA: TGTGCCAGCAGCCAAGTCACCGGGACAGGGATCGAGCAGTACTTC.

The chain is built from TRBV5-1 and TRBJ2-3, with TRBD2 matching over 12 bases. This CDR3 has 18 residues. The germline V gene has CDR1 SGHRS and CDR2 YFSETQ. V shed 3 bases and J 0 bases; nucleotides not matched to a gene: 8. The CDR3 DNA reads as TGCGCCAGCAGCTACGGGACTAGCGGGCCCCCGAGCACAGATACGCAGTATTTT. It yields the protein CASSYGTSGPPSTDTQYF.

This clonotype occurred a few times. A read error is possible here, since a much larger clone lies one base away. The V gene is TRBV29-1, the J gene TRBJ1-1; no clear D gene. Deletions cut 6 bases from V and 1 base from J, with 9 bases between. CDR3 length: 12 residues. CDR1 and CDR2 from the germline V gene are SQVTM and ANQGSEA. CDR3 loop: CSVQKANTEAFF. The DNA for the CDR3 is TGCAGCGTCCAAAAAGCGAACACTGAAGCTTTCTTT.

This clonotype was seen only a few times. The chain couples TRBV4-2 to TRBJ2-2; no clear D. The CDR3 runs to 13 residues. Per germline, CDR1 LGHNA and CDR2 YNFKEQ. Trimming stripped 0 bases from V and 7 bases from J, with 6 bases between. The CDR3 bases are TGTGCCAGCAGCCAAGAGATCGACGGGGAGCTGTTTTTT. It encodes CASSQEIDGELFF.

This clonotype appeared many times. CDR3 loop: CASSLVGSDGYTF. In DNA form, the CDR3 reads TGTGCCAGCAGTTTGGTAGGGTCGGATGGCTACACCTTC. The chain links TRBV28 to TRBJ1-2; D unresolved. The CDR3 runs 13 residues. Deletions cut 3 bases from V and 6 bases from J, with 11 bases between. Germline V lookup: CDR1 MDHEN, CDR2 SYDVKM.

This clonotype was observed many times. V and J are TRBV11-2 and TRBJ1-1; D perhaps matches TRBD1 (6 bases). CDR1 and CDR2 from the germline V gene are SGHAT and FQNNGV. Trimming removed 0 bases from V and 8 bases from J, with 13 bases in between. The CDR3 consists of 14 residues. The CDR3 DNA follows: TGTGCCAGCAGCTTAGATGGCCCCGGGACAGAAGCTTTCTTT. Its translation: CASSLDGPGTEAFF.

There are many counts of this clonotype. The chain recombines TRBV5-5 with TRBJ2-5; D possibly uses TRBD1 or TRBD2 (5 bases each). Trimming shortened V by 0 bases and J by 5 bases, and 14 bases separated the two germline ends. CDR3 length: 15 residues. CDR1 SGHKS and CDR2 YYEKEE come from the germline V gene (reference sequence). CDR3 nucleotides: TGTGCCAGCAGCTTGGAACTGGGGGAACGGGAGACCCAGTACTTC. This sequence encodes CASSLELGERETQYF. Drawing the rest from reference TRBV5-5 and TRBJ2-5, the complete variable domain is DAGVTQSPTHLIKTRGQQVTLRCSPISGHKSVSWYQQVLGQGPQFIFQYYEKEERGRGNFPDRFSARQFPNYSSELNVNALLLGDSALYLCASSLELGERETQYFGPGTRLLVL.

There are many counts of this clonotype. V and J are TRBV30 and TRBJ1-5; possibly TRBD1 for D (6 bases). The CDR3 runs to 13 residues. From germline, CDR1 is GTSNPN and CDR2 SVGIG (reference sequence). Trimming took 5 bases from V and 4 from J, leaving 12 bases between them. Here the CDR3 reads CAWDGGQNQPQHF. The CDR3 DNA follows: TGTGCCTGGGACGGAGGACAGAATCAGCCCCAGCATTTT.

In its sample, this clonotype was seen many times. The chain links TRBV15 to TRBJ2-3, with 15 bases identical to TRBD2. V lost 4 bases to trimming and J lost 2 bases; unmatched junction nucleotides: 7. CDR1 LNHNV and CDR2 YYDKDF come from the germline V gene (reference sequence). The CDR3 consists of 18 residues. CDR3 nucleotides: TGTGCCACCAGCATTCGGACTAGCGGGAGGGATACCACAGATACGCAGTATTTT. Its translation is CATSIRTSGRDTTDTQYF. Full variable domain (rest looked up from reference TRBV15 and TRBJ2-3): DAMVIQNPRYQVTQFGKPVTLSCSQTLNHNVMYWYQQKSSQAPKLLFHYYDKDFNNEADTPDNFQSRRPNTSFCFLDIRSPGLGDTAMYLCATSIRTSGRDTTDTQYFGPGTRLTVL.

This rearrangement joins TRBV9 to TRBJ2-7; D is undetermined. The CDR3 is 14 amino acids. V was trimmed by 4 bases and J by 2 bases, leaving 13 bases between them. Germline V lookup: CDR1 SGDLS, CDR2 YYNGEE. The CDR3 loop reads CASSQDPNTYEQYF. As DNA, the CDR3 is TGTGCCAGCAGCCAGGACCCCAATACCTACGAGCAGTACTTC.

Ten or more counts support this clonotype. This chain uses TRBV9 with TRBJ2-3; TRBD2 matches at 15 bases. V gave up 3 bases and J gave up 3 bases; unmatched junction bases: 2. Germline loops: CDR1 SGDLS, CDR2 YYNGEE. This CDR3 is 16 amino acids long. Here the CDR3 reads CASSAGLAGGTDTQYF. For the CDR3, the DNA is TGTGCCAGCAGCGCAGGACTAGCGGGAGGGACAGATACGCAGTATTTT.

This sequence joins TRBV7-3 and TRBJ2-3; D possibly corresponds to TRBD1 (5 bases). V dropped 5 bases and J dropped 5 bases, with 17 bases sitting between them. The CDR3 is 15 amino acids. The germline V gene encodes CDR1 SGHTA and CDR2 FQGTGA. CDR3 bases: TGTGCCAGCAGCCCTGAGGCAGGGAAGGGAGATACGCAGTATTTT. Its protein product is CASSPEAGKGDTQYF.

This clonotype was detected ten times or more. This chain uses TRBV2 with TRBJ2-5, with 12 nucleotides matching TRBD1. There are 17 residues in the CDR3. The germline V gene encodes CDR1 SNHLY and CDR2 FYNNEI. The junction had 11 bases not matched to a gene; V was cut back by 4 bases and J by 5 bases. The CDR3 region has the DNA TGTGCCAGCAGTGGAGTTCTGGGACAGGGGGCAGGGGAGACCCAGTACTTC. Amino acid sequence: CASSGVLGQGAGETQYF.

This clonotype was counted many times. This chain connects TRBV24-1 to TRBJ2-1; 8 nucleotides agree with TRBD1. CDR3 length: 16 amino acids. The V and J ends lost 3 bases and 5 bases, in that order; junction bases with no gene match: 8. Germline V gene data show CDR1 as KGHDR and CDR2 as SFDVKD. The CDR3 is CATSDPTGDGNNEQFF. CDR3 nucleotide sequence: TGTGCCACCAGTGATCCGACAGGGGACGGGAACAATGAGCAGTTCTTC.

This clonotype has ten or more counts. The chain joins TRBV12-3 or TRBV12-4 to TRBJ2-7, with 8 bases matching TRBD2. The CDR3 has 13 amino acids. The J segment lost 2 bases and the V segment lost 7 bases, leaving 4 bases of the junction unmatched. In nucleotides, the CDR3 is TGTGCCAGCAACCAGGGACTAGCCTACGAGCAGTACTTC. Translating it yields CASNQGLAYEQYF.

V and J are TRBV5-1 and TRBJ2-2; D not certain. V shed 1 base and J shed 6 bases, with 10 bases lying between them. The germline V gene has CDR1 SGHRS and CDR2 YFSETQ. This CDR3 region has 14 residues. CDR3 sequence: CASSLNPQSGELFF. CDR3 DNA: TGCGCCAGCAGCTTGAACCCCCAGTCCGGGGAGCTGTTTTTT.

This chain connects TRBV6-2 or TRBV6-3 to TRBJ1-2, with D possibly being TRBD1 (5 bases). The CDR3 covers 14 residues. Per the germline V gene, CDR1 is MNHEY and CDR2 is SVGEGT. Trimming took off 4 bases at V and 2 bases at J, with 11 bases between the two ends. The CDR3 here is CASSFAQGNYGYTF. The CDR3 DNA follows: TGTGCCAGCAGTTTCGCCCAGGGAAACTATGGCTACACCTTC.

This clonotype was detected only a few times. The V and J genes are TRBV29-1 and TRBJ1-1; a weak D match, TRBD1 (6 bases). V was shortened by 6 bases and J by 0 bases, with 11 bases between the two germline ends. Germline V lookup: CDR1 SQVTM, CDR2 ANQGSEA. The CDR3 is made up of 13 amino acids. CDR3 amino acids: CSVQGGLNTEAFF. CDR3 DNA sequence: TGCAGCGTCCAAGGGGGGTTGAACACTGAAGCTTTCTTT.

Comment on this clonotype: The CDR3 end shows no conserved phenylalanine or tryptophan, and so a read error is likely. The chain employs TRBV18 and TRBJ2-7; no firm D call. With 5 bases removed from V and 4 bases from J, the gap between germline ends came to 15 bases. Germline V lookup: CDR1 KGHSH, CDR2 LQKENI. The CDR3 covers 14 residues. CDR3 coding DNA: TGTGCCAGCTCAACGTCGGCAACTAAGTACGAGCAGTACCTC. This codes for CASSTSATKYEQYL.